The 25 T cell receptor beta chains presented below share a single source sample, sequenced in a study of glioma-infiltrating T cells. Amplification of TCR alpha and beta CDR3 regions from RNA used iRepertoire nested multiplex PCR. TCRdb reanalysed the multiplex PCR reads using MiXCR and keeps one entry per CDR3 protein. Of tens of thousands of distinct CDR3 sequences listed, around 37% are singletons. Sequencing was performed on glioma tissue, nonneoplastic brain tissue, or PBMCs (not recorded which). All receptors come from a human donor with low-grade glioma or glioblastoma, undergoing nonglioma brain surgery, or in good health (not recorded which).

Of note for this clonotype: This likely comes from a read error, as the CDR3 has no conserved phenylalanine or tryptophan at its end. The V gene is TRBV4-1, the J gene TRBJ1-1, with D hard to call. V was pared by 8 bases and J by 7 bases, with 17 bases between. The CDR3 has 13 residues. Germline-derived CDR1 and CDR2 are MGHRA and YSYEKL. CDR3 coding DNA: TGCGCCAGCGACCAAGAAGCGGAGTTTGAAGCTTTCCTT. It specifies CASDQEAEFEAFL.

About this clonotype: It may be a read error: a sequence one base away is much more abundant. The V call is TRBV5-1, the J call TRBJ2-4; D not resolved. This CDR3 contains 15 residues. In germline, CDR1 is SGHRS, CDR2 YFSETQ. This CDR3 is CASSLGGNAKNIEYF. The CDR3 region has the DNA TGCGCCAGCAGCTTGGGGGGTAACGCCAAAAACATTGAGTACTTC.

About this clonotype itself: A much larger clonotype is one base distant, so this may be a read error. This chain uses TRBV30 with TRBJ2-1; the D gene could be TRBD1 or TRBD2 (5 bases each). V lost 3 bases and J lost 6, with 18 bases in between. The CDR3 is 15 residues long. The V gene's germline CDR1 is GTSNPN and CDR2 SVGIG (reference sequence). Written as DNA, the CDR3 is TGTGCCTGGAGGCGTAGAGGGGCTAACTTCAATGAGCAGTTCTTC. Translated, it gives CAWRRRGANFNEQFF.

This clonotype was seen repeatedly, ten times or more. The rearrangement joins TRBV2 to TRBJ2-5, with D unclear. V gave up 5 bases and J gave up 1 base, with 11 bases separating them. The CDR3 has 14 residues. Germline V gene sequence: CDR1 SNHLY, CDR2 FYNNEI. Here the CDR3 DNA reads TGTGCCAGCAGTAGCAGGTTGTTCCAAGAGACCCAGTACTTC. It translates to CASSSRLFQETQYF.

DNA of the CDR3: TGTGCCAGCGACCAAGGGGACAGCTACGAGCAGTACTTC. Its translation: CASDQGDSYEQYF. This sequence joins TRBV6-1 and TRBJ2-7, with 7 bases fitting TRBD1. V was clipped by 8 bases and J by 3 bases; unmatched bases: 7. Germline V gene data show CDR1 as MNHNS and CDR2 as SASEGT. The CDR3 extends over 13 amino acids.

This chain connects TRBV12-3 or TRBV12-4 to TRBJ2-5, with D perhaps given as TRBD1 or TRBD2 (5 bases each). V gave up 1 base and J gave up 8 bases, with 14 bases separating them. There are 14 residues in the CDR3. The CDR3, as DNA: TGTGCCAGCAGTTTAGAAAGGGACCGGGCCACCCAGTACTTC. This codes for CASSLERDRATQYF.

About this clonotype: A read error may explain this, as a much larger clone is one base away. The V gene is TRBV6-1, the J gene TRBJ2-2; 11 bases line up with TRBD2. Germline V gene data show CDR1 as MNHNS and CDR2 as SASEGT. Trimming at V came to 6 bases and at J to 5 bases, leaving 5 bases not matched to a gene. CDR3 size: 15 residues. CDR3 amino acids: CASRLSGRGTGELFF. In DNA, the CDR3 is TGTGCCAGCAGGCTTAGCGGGAGGGGTACCGGGGAGCTGTTTTTT.

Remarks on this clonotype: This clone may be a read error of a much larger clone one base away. The CDR3 sequence: CSLPGPRLQDRQYF. The CDR3 coding sequence is TGCAGCTTACCGGGTCCCCGTTTGCAGGATAGGCAGTATTTT. The rearrangement joins TRBV29-1 to TRBJ2-3; unclear D gene. This CDR3 has 14 amino acids. The V gene's germline CDR1 is SQVTM and CDR2 ANQGSEA.

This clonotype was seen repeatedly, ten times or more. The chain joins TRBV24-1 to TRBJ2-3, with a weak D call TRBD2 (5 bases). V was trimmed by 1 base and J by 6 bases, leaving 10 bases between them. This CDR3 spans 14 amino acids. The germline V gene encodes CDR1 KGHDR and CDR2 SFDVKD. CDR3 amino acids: CATSDLADADTQYF. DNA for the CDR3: TGTGCCACCAGTGATTTAGCGGATGCGGATACGCAGTATTTT.

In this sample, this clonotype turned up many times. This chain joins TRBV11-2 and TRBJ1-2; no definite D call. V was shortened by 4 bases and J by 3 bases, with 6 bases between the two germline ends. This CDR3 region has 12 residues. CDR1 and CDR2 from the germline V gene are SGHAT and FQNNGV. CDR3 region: CASSSGYYGYTF. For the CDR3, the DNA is TGTGCCAGCAGCTCCGGTTACTATGGCTACACCTTC.

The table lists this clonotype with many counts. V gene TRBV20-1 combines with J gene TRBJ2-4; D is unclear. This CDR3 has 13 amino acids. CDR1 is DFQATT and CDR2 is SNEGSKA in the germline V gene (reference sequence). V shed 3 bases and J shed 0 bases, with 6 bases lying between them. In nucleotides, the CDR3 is TGCAGTGCTAGTACCCAAGCCAAAAACATTCAGTACTTC. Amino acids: CSASTQAKNIQYF.

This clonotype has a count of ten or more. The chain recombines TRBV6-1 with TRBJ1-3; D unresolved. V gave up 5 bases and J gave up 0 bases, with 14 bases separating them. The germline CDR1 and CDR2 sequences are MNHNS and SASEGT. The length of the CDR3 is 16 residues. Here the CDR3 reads CASSPRTVNSGNTIYF. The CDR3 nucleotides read TGTGCCAGCAGTCCAAGAACAGTGAACTCTGGAAACACCATATATTTT.

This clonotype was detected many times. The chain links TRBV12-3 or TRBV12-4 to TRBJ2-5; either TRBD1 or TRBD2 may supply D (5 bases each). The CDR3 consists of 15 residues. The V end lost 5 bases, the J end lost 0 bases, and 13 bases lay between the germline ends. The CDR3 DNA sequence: TGTGCCAGCAGTAGGGACGGCCAGTACCAAGAGACCCAGTACTTC. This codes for CASSRDGQYQETQYF.

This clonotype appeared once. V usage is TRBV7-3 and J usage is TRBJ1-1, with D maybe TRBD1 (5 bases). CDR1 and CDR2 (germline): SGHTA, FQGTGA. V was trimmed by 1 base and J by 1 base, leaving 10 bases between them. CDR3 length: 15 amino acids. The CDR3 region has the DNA TGTGCCAGCAGCTTAATGGGACGAACGAACACTGAAGCTTTCTTT. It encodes CASSLMGRTNTEAFF.

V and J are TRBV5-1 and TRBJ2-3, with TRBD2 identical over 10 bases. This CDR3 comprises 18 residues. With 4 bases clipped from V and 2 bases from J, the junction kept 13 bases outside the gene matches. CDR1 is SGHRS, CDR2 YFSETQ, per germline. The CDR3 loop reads CASSGDTLAGAPTDTQYF. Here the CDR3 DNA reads TGCGCCAGCAGCGGAGATACCCTAGCGGGAGCACCCACAGATACGCAGTATTTT.

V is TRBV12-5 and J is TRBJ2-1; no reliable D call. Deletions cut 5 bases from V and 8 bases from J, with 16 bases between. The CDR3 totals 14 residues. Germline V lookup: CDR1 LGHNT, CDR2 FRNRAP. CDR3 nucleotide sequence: TGTGCTAGTGGTACCCCAATCCGACGGGATGAGCAGTTCTTC. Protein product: CASGTPIRRDEQFF.

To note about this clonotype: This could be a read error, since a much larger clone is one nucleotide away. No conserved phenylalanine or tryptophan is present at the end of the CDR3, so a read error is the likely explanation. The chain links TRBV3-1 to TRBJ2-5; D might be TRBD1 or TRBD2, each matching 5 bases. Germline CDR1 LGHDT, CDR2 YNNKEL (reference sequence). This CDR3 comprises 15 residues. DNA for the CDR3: TGTTCCAGCAGCCAATATCTCGGGGCTCAAGAGACCCAGTACCTC. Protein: CSSSQYLGAQETQYL.

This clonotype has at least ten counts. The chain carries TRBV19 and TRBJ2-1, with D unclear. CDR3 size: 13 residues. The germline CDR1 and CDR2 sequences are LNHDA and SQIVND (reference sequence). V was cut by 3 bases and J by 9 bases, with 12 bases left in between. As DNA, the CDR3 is TGTGCCAGTAGTATTGTACTTTCCGTTGAGCAGTTCTTC. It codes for CASSIVLSVEQFF.

CDR3 amino acids: CASSVSKNSPLHF. The CDR3 coding sequence is TGTGCCAGCAGCGTGTCAAAGAATTCACCCCTCCACTTT. This rearrangement joins TRBV9 to TRBJ1-6; D ambiguous. Between the trimmed V and J ends, which lost 2 bases and 7 bases, there was a span of 7 bases. The V gene's germline CDR1 is SGDLS and CDR2 YYNGEE. CDR3 length equals 13 residues.

The CDR3 spells CASKDSGRYEQFF. CDR3 DNA: TGTGCCAGTAAAGATAGCGGGAGATATGAGCAGTTCTTC. The genes are TRBV19 and TRBJ2-1, with 9 bases matching TRBD2. The CDR3 totals 13 residues. The trim removed 7 bases at V and 8 bases at J, leaving 6 bases unmatched. Per germline, CDR1 LNHDA and CDR2 SQIVND (reference sequence).

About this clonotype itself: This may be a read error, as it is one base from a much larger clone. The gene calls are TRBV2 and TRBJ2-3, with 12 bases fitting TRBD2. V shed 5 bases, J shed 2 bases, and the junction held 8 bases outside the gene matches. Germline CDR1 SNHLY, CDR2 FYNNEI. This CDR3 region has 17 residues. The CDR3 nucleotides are TGTGCCAGCAGTAACAGACTAGCGGGGGTAGACACAGATACGCAGTATTTT. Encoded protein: CASSNRLAGVDTDTQYF.

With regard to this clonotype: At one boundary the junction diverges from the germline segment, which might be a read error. CDR3 sequence: CASSRSGRRETQYF. CDR3 DNA: TGTGCCTCCAGCAGATCGGGTCGGCGAGAGACCCAGTACTTC. J is TRBJ2-5 and V is TRBV15, with D unresolved. This CDR3 spans 14 amino acids. The V gene's germline CDR1 is LNHNV and CDR2 YYDKDF (reference sequence).

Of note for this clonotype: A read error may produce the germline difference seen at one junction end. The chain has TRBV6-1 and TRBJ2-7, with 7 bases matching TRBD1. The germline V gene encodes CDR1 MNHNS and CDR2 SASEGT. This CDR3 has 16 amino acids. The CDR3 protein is CATLRDSMDLSYGQYF. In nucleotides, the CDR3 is TGTGCCACCCTCCGGGACAGCATGGACCTATCCTACGGGCAGTACTTC.

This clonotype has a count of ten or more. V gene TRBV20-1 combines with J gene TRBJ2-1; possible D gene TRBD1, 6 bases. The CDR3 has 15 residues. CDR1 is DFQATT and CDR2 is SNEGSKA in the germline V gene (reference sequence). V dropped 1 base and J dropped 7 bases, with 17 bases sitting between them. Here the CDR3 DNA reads TGCAGTGCTAGAGGGGCACTTATAAGGGGGAATGAGCAGTTCTTC. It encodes CSARGALIRGNEQFF.

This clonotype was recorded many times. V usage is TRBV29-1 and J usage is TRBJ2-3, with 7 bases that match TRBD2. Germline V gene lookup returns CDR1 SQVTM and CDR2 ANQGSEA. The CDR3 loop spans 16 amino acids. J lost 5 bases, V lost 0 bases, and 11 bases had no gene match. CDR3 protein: CSVEEGDYRVVDTQYF. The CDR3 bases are TGCAGCGTTGAAGAGGGGGACTACCGTGTAGTAGATACGCAGTATTTT.